This TCR beta chain was sequenced for a study of blood T cell repertoires in COVID-19. Background on the study: Whether acute or convalescent, the COVID-19 samples came from the United States, Italy and Spain. PBMCs, B-cell-depleted T cells, or T cells provided the cDNA or gDNA that made up the material.

This clone was observed a handful of times. Participant ages covered about 18 to 95 years across 20 to 25 US areas. For recovered donors of Cohort 3, there were two negative PCRs, clearance, or symptom resolution. Libraries were prepared by immunoSEQ multiplex PCR; TCRdb keeps only in-frame clonotypes and omits some of them. The sample records around 500,000 clones, approximately 88% being singletons. This TCR was recovered from a woman in her thirties or forties who had recovered from COVID-19. The sample taken for sequencing was PBMCs or T cells enriched from blood (not recorded which).

CDR3 coding DNA: TGTGCCAGTAGTGCTACAGGGTTGGGGACTGAAGCTTTCTTT. Translated, it gives CASSATGLGTEAFF. The V call is TRBV19, the J call TRBJ1-1; D might be TRBD1 (6 bases). This CDR3 spans 14 amino acids. CDR1 is LNHDA and CDR2 is SQIVND in the germline V gene (reference sequence). The ends were cut back, 5 bases at V and 5 bases at J, with 15 bases in the middle.